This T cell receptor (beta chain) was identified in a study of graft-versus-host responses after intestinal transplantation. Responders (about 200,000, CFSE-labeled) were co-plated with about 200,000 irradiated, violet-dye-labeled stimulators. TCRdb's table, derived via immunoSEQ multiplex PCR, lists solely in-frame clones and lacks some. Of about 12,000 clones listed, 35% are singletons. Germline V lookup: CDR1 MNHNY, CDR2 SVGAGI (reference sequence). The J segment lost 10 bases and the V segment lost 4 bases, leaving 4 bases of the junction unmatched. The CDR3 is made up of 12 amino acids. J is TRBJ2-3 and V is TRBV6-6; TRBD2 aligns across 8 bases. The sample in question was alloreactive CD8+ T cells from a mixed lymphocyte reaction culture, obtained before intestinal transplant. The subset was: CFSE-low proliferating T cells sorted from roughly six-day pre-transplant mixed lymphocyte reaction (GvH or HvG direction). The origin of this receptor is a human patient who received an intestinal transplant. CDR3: CASSFGTRAQYF. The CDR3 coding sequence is TGTGCCAGCAGTTTCGGGACTAGGGCGCAGTATTTT.